These 2 T cell receptor beta chains originate from one sample sequenced in a study of CD8 T cells in ankylosing spondylitis. MiXCR, run by TCRdb on the 5' RACE reads, gives a single entry per CDR3 protein. The sample shows 250,000 to 350,000 distinct CDR3 sequences, around 19% of them seen only once. The material sequenced was blood, either unsorted or a sorted T cell fraction (not recorded which). Receptors originate from a male donor with ankylosing spondylitis or in good health (not recorded which).

The rearrangement joins TRBV27 to TRBJ1-5, with D perhaps TRBD1 (5 bases). Trimming cost V 2 bases and J 0 bases, with 8 bases left between them. The CDR3 is 15 residues long. Germline CDR1 reads MNHEY; CDR2 reads SMNVEV (reference sequence). The CDR3 spells CASSLAGLSNQPQHF. CDR3 DNA: TGTGCCAGCAGTTTAGCGGGGCTTAGCAATCAGCCCCAGCATTTT.

This clonotype was counted between two and nine times. The gene calls are TRBV4-1 and TRBJ2-2, with 9 bases matching TRBD1. In germline, CDR1 is MGHRA, CDR2 YSYEKL. There are 15 residues in the CDR3. With V trimmed by 4 bases and J by 3 bases, 3 bases remained unmatched. As DNA, the CDR3 is TGCGCCAGCAGCCGCCGGGACAGGGACACCGGGGAGCTGTTTTTT. Encoded protein: CASSRRDRDTGELFF.